At least ten counts were recorded for the clone carrying this T cell receptor (beta chain). Its antigen is not known. This sample was included in a study of human T cells and chemical hapten exposure. General study points: The number of TCRs above 1 in 1000 frequency did not change after DPC sensitization.

The CDR3 runs 14 residues. The germline CDR1 and CDR2 sequences are DFQATT and SNEGSKA (reference sequence). The ends were cut back, 3 bases at V and 5 bases at J, with 13 bases in the middle. As processed by the authors: Samples had a median of 95,638 TCRs, ranging roughly 23,224 to 690,600. One entry per CDR3 protein, called by TCRdb with MiXCR from the RACE reads. Here the V and J calls rest on TCRdb's processing, not on the authors' analysis. The sample has roughly 130,000 distinct CDR3 sequences, approximately 9.1% seen once. Time point noted: healthy volunteer bleed at 2 weeks. The starting material, unfractionated whole blood, was used for total RNA extraction.

The clonotype was recovered from a male donor in good health. Some clones in this sample may be carry-over from other donors' samples. Sample: whole blood. V and J are TRBV20-1 and TRBJ2-2; D not certain. CDR3 nucleotides: TGCAGTGCTAGTCCCTTCCTTTCGACCGGGGAGCTGTTTTTT. Its translation: CSASPFLSTGELFF.